One and the same sample provided the 20 T cell receptor beta chains below, sequenced in a study of blood T cell repertoires in COVID-19 (dated by TCRdb to 2020 to 2022). Library preparation employed the immunoSEQ multiplex PCR assay. The table comes from immuneACCESS by way of TCRdb, which keeps in-frame sequences with V and J called. Part of the clones is missing from these tables; in studies checked, under half for an unresolved V gene and the rest for unknown reasons. The sample profile shows approximately 470,000 clones; 80% to 90% of them were found once. Under 4% of the sample belongs to the ten largest clones. The sequenced sample consisted of peripheral blood. All receptors come from a human donor in a cohort sampled during active COVID-19.

The chain has TRBV7-9 and TRBJ1-5; 7 nucleotides match TRBD1. Looked up from germline, CDR1 is SEHNR and CDR2 is FQNEAQ (reference sequence). V trimming: 5 bases; J trimming: 3 bases; junction bases outside the gene matches: 1. CDR3 length: 13 residues. The CDR3 here is CASSDRDNQPQHF. DNA of the CDR3: TGTGCCAGCAGCGACAGGGACAATCAGCCCCAGCATTTT.

The J gene is TRBJ1-4, the V gene TRBV19, with a tentative D call TRBD1 (5 bases). In germline, CDR1 is LNHDA, CDR2 SQIVND (reference sequence). The CDR3 is made up of 19 amino acids. Trimming cost V 2 bases and J 2 bases, with 21 bases left between them. DNA for the CDR3: TGTGCCAGTAGTATACGACCAGGGAGGGGATCTACTACTAATGAAAAACTGTTTTTT. It is translated as CASSIRPGRGSTTNEKLFF.

This clone has only one observation. This rearrangement joins TRBV4-1 to TRBJ2-1; D may be TRBD2 (5 bases). The CDR3 consists of 15 residues. Trimming took off 1 base at V and 5 bases at J, with 12 bases between the two ends. The germline V gene encodes CDR1 MGHRA and CDR2 YSYEKL. The CDR3 here is CASSQGLALNNEQFF. The CDR3 region has the DNA TGCGCCAGCAGCCAAGGGTTAGCGCTGAACAATGAGCAGTTCTTC.

The rearrangement links TRBV12-2 to TRBJ1-2; no DNA check was done on the table's D call, TRBD1. TRBV12-2 is assigned pseudogene status. The CDR3 runs to 15 residues. Written as DNA, the CDR3 is TGTGCAAGTCGCTTAGATGGCAGGGGGCGGGATGGCTACACCTTC. Translated: CASRLDGRGRDGYTF.

This rearrangement joins TRBV28 to TRBJ2-6, with TRBD1 matching 9 bases. CDR3 length: 17 amino acids. V lost 4 bases, J lost 2 bases, and 6 bases stayed unmatched. Germline V gene lookup returns CDR1 MDHEN and CDR2 SYDVKM. The CDR3, as DNA: TGTGCCAGCAGTTCTCCGGGACAGGGTGCTGGGGCCAACGTCCTGACTTTC. It is translated as CASSSPGQGAGANVLTF. The entire variable domain, with the rest obtained from reference TRBV28 and TRBJ2-6, is as follows: DVKVTQSSRYLVKRTGEKVFLECVQDMDHENMFWYRQDPGLGLRLIYFSYDVKMKEKGDIPEGYSVSREKKERFSLILESASTNQTSMYLCASSSPGQGAGANVLTFGAGSRLTVL.

This clone was seen only once. This chain links TRBV7-3 with TRBJ2-7; TRBD2 aligns across 8 bases. The CDR3 is 14 residues long. J was trimmed by 5 bases and V by 2 bases; bases with no gene match: 5. Germline V CDR1 and CDR2: SGHTA, FQGTGA. The CDR3 region has the DNA TGTGCCAGCAGCTTAGCGGGAGGTTTCGACGAGCAGTACTTC. It encodes CASSLAGGFDEQYF.

The CDR3 coding sequence is TGTGCCAGTAGGGGCCTCTTTGGGGAGACCCAGTACTTC. Amino acids: CASRGLFGETQYF. This rearrangement joins TRBV19 to TRBJ2-5; unclear D gene. CDR1 and CDR2 from the germline V gene are LNHDA and SQIVND (reference sequence). V was shortened by 6 bases and J by 5 bases, with 13 bases between the two germline ends. The CDR3 length is 13 residues.

The chain combines TRBV14 with TRBJ2-7, with a tentative D call TRBD2 (6 bases). CDR3 size: 15 residues. V gave up 2 bases and J gave up 4 bases, with 15 bases separating them. Germline CDR1 SGHDN, CDR2 FVKESK. CDR3 nucleotides: TGTGCCAGCAGCCAAAGAACGTGGGACTCTTACGAGCAGTACTTC. Amino acids: CASSQRTWDSYEQYF.

CDR3 sequence (DNA): TGCGCCAGCAGCTTGTCCGGCGGATGGGACTTCATAACTGAAGCTTTCTTT. Translated: CASSLSGGWDFITEAFF. This chain connects TRBV5-1 to TRBJ1-1; a weak D match, TRBD1 (5 bases). CDR3 length: 17 amino acids. Germline V gene sequence: CDR1 SGHRS, CDR2 YFSETQ. V was cut by 1 base and J by 5 bases, with 21 bases left in between.

V gene TRBV4-1 combines with J gene TRBJ2-6; D might be TRBD2 (5 bases). The CDR3 totals 17 residues. The germline V gene encodes CDR1 MGHRA and CDR2 YSYEKL. Trimming removed 1 base at V and 0 bases at J, with 10 bases between. The CDR3, as DNA: TGCGCCAGCAGCCAAGGGACTGTTTCCTCTGGGGCCAACGTCCTGACTTTC. Its protein product is CASSQGTVSSGANVLTF.

The chain couples TRBV5-1 to TRBJ2-1; TRBD2 matches at 8 bases. The ends lost 0 bases at V and 4 bases at J; junction bases unmatched: 6. Germline CDR1 is SGHRS and CDR2 is YFSETQ. This CDR3 is built from 16 residues. The CDR3 region is CASSLGASGPYNEQFF. CDR3 sequence (DNA): TGCGCCAGCAGCTTGGGCGCTAGCGGGCCATACAATGAGCAGTTCTTC.

The genes are TRBV29-1 and TRBJ2-7, with D possibly matching TRBD1 (6 bases). The CDR3 totals 11 residues. The V end lost 5 bases, the J end lost 6 bases, and 11 bases lay between the germline ends. Per the germline V gene, CDR1 is SQVTM and CDR2 is ANQGSEA. CDR3 in DNA: TGCAGCGTTCTTACAGGGTCCGAGCAGTACTTC. Protein product: CSVLTGSEQYF.

The rearrangement links TRBV10-3 to TRBJ1-5; TRBD1 is a possible D gene (5 bases). Trimming left V 0 bases short and J 0 bases short, with 9 bases between. This CDR3 spans 16 amino acids. Germline loops: CDR1 ENHRY, CDR2 SYGVKD. CDR3: CAISESVGGSNQPQHF. The CDR3 nucleotides are TGTGCCATCAGTGAGTCGGTGGGGGGTAGCAATCAGCCCCAGCATTTT.

For this clone: The sample contains more than one DNA sequence encoding this CDR3. This sequence joins TRBV28 and TRBJ2-7, with D possibly TRBD1 on 6 matching bases. Germline values: CDR1 MDHEN, CDR2 SYDVKM. With 5 bases removed from V and 2 bases from J, the gap between germline ends came to 10 bases. CDR3 length: 13 amino acids. In nucleotides, the CDR3 is TGTGCCAGCAGTCCCGGGACAACCTACGAGCAGTACTTC. As protein: CASSPGTTYEQYF. The complete variable domain, with remaining parts taken from reference TRBV28 and TRBJ2-7, reads DVKVTQSSRYLVKRTGEKVFLECVQDMDHENMFWYRQDPGLGLRLIYFSYDVKMKEKGDIPEGYSVSREKKERFSLILESASTNQTSMYLCASSPGTTYEQYFGPGTRLTVT.

This chain joins TRBV16 and TRBJ2-1, with 13 positions matching TRBD2. CDR3 length: 17 amino acids. Per germline, CDR1 KGHSY and CDR2 FQNENV. After removal of 4 bases from V and 8 bases from J, the junction contained 11 bases not matched to a gene. The CDR3 region is CASSPGLAGVNFDEQFF. CDR3 bases: TGTGCCAGCAGCCCAGGACTAGCGGGAGTGAATTTCGATGAGCAGTTCTTC.

In DNA form, the CDR3 reads TGTGCCAGCAGTAGCGGTTCCTACAATGAGCAGTTCTTC. Residues: CASSSGSYNEQFF. The chain links TRBV6-4 to TRBJ2-1, with a possible D match to TRBD2 (5 bases). V was shortened by 5 bases and J by 1 base, with 6 bases between the two germline ends. CDR1 and CDR2 (germline): MRHNA, SNTAGT. This CDR3 has 13 amino acids.

The chain is built from TRBV5-1 and TRBJ2-1; D is unresolved. Trimming pared 1 base from V and 9 bases from J, leaving 14 bases between. Germline V gene sequence: CDR1 SGHRS, CDR2 YFSETQ. The CDR3 is 14 amino acids. The chain's CDR3 is CASSLIVTVGEQFF. The CDR3 DNA reads TGCGCCAGCAGCTTGATAGTTACGGTCGGTGAGCAGTTCTTC.

CDR3: CASYSIANYGYTF. The CDR3 DNA reads TGTGCCAGTTACTCGATTGCTAACTATGGCTACACCTTC. The chain carries TRBV6-5 and TRBJ1-2; D is unresolved. This CDR3 region has 13 residues. Germline V gene data show CDR1 as MNHEY and CDR2 as SVGAGI. Trimming removed 9 bases from V and 0 bases from J, with 11 bases in between.

V is TRBV18 and J is TRBJ1-4, with D possibly TRBD1 on 6 matching bases. Looked up from germline, CDR1 is KGHSH and CDR2 is LQKENI. The CDR3 consists of 16 residues. Trimming removed 3 bases from V and 3 bases from J, with 14 bases in between. The CDR3 loop reads CASSPLKTGSNEKLFF. CDR3 in DNA: TGTGCCAGCTCACCGTTAAAGACAGGTTCTAATGAAAAACTGTTTTTT.

This clone was counted once. The rearrangement links TRBV19 to TRBJ1-2; 8 bases agree with TRBD1. V was pared by 5 bases and J by 4 bases, with 21 bases of the junction left unmatched. The CDR3 sequence is 19 residues long. CDR1 LNHDA and CDR2 SQIVND come from the germline V gene (reference sequence). Written as DNA, the CDR3 is TGTGCCAGTAGTTTTCCCCTCAATCGACAGGGGACCTCTTCCTATGGCTACACCTTC. Translated, it gives CASSFPLNRQGTSSYGYTF.